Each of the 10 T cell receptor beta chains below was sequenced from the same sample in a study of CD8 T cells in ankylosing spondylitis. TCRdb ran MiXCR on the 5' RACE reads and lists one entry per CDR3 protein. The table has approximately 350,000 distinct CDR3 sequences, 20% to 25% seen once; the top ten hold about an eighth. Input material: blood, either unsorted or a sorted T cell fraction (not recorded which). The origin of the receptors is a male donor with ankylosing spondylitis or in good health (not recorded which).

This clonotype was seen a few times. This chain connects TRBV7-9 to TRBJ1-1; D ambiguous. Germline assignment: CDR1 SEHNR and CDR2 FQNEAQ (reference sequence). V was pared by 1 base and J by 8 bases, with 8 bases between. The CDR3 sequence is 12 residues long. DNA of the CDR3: TGTGCCAGCAGCTTAGATTTAACCGAAGCTTTCTTT. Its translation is CASSLDLTEAFF.

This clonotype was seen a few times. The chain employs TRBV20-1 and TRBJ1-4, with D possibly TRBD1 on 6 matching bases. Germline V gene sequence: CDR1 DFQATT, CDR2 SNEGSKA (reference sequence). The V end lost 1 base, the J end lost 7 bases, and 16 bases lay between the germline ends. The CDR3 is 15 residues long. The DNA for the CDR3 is TGCAGTGCTAGAGGGATTGGGGGGCGGAGTGAAAAACTGTTTTTT. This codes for CSARGIGGRSEKLFF.

The CDR3 sequence: CASSQDVGRGTEAFF. The CDR3 region has the DNA TGCGCCAGCAGCCAAGATGTAGGCCGGGGTACTGAAGCTTTCTTT. The V and J genes are TRBV4-1 and TRBJ1-1; the D is unclear. V shed 0 bases and J shed 5 bases, with 13 bases lying between them. The germline gives CDR1 MGHRA, CDR2 YSYEKL. The CDR3 contains 15 residues.

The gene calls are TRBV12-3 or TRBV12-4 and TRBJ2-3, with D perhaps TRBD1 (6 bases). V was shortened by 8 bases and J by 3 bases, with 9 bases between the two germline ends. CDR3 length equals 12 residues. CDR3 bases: TGTGCCAGCGAGGGGGAGACAGATACGCAGTATTTT. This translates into CASEGETDTQYF.

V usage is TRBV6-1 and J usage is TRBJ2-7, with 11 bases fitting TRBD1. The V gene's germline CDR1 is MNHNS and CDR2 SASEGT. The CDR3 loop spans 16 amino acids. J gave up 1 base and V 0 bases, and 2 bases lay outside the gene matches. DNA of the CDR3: TGTGCCAGCAGTGAAGCGGGGACAGGGGGGTCCTACGAGCAGTACTTC. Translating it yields CASSEAGTGGSYEQYF.

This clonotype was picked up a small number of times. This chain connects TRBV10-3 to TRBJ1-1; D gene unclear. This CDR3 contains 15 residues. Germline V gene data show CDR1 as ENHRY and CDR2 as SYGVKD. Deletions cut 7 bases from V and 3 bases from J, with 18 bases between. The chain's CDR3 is CAIMAEGIPDTEAFF. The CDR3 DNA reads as TGTGCCATCATGGCAGAGGGTATTCCGGACACTGAAGCTTTCTTT.

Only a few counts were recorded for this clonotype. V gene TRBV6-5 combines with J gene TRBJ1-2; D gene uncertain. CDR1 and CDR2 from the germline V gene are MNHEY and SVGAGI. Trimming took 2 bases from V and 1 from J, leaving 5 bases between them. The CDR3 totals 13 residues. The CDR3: CASSYGVNYGYTF. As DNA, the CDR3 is TGTGCCAGCAGTTACGGGGTTAACTATGGCTACACCTTC.

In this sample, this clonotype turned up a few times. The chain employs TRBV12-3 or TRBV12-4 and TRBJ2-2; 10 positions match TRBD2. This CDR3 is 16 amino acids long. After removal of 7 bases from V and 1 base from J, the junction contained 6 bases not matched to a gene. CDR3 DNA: TGTGCCAGCATTCTTACTAGCGGGGTGAACACCGGGGAGCTGTTTTTT. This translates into CASILTSGVNTGELFF.

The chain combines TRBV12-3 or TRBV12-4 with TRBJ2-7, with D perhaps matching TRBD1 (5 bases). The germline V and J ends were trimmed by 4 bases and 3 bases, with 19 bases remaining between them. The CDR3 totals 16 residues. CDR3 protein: CASSSMSTDRSYEQYF. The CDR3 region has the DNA TGTGCCAGCAGTTCCATGTCAACCGACAGAAGCTACGAGCAGTACTTC.

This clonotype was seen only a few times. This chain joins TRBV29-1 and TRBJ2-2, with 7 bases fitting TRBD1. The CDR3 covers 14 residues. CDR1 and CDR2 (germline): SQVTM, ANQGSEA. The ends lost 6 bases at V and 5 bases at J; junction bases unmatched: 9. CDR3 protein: CSVPRQGYTGELFF. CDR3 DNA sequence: TGCAGCGTGCCGCGACAGGGCTATACCGGGGAGCTGTTTTTT.